This passage covers 24 T cell receptor beta chains from one sample sequenced in a study of CXCR3-negative and CXCR3-positive naive CD8 T cells. Through 5' RACE with UMI labels, the TRB cDNA libraries were prepared. TCRdb re-called the 5' RACE reads and catalogs CDR3 proteins one per entry, DNA excluded. Here the sample table reports some 61,000 distinct CDR3 sequences. The source material was naive CXCR3- CD8+ T cells from blood. Subset reported: CD45RO-CCR7+CD27+CD95- naive CD8+ T cells lacking CXCR3 (TNR3-). Receptors originate from a human donor in good health. Some clones in this sample may be carry-over from other donors' samples.

The rearrangement uses TRBV7-9 and TRBJ1-4; with no DNA, the TCRdb D assignment of TRBD1 cannot be verified. This CDR3 is built from 16 residues. Per germline, CDR1 SEHNR and CDR2 FQNEAQ (reference sequence). This CDR3 is CASSGTGEPTNEKLFF. The full variable domain, rest sourced from reference TRBV7-9 and TRBJ1-4, is DTGVSQNPRHKITKRGQNVTFRCDPISEHNRLYWYRQTLGQGPEFLTYFQNEAQLEKSRLLSDRFSAERPKGSFSTLEIQRTEQGDSAMYLCASSGTGEPTNEKLFFGSGTQLSVL.

This chain's CDR3 is CASSLVGTDYEQYF. The rearrangement joins TRBV7-9 to TRBJ2-7; the D gene TCRdb calls, TRBD1, cannot be checked with no DNA. The CDR3 extends over 14 amino acids. The germline V gene has CDR1 SEHNR and CDR2 FQNEAQ (reference sequence).

The chain links TRBV28 to TRBJ2-5; lacking DNA, the TRBD1 call made by TCRdb goes unchecked. Germline V gene sequence: CDR1 MDHEN, CDR2 SYDVKM. CDR3 size: 15 residues. The CDR3 sequence: CASRGDPRGDETQYF.

The rearrangement joins TRBV7-7 to TRBJ2-2; TCRdb calls TRBD1, which cannot be checked without DNA. Looked up from germline, CDR1 is SSHAT and CDR2 is FNYEAQ (reference sequence). There are 14 residues in the CDR3. This chain's CDR3 is CASSFGQGAGELFF.

V and J are TRBV4-1 and TRBJ1-1. Germline assignment: CDR1 MGHRA and CDR2 YSYEKL. This CDR3 has 14 residues. The CDR3 loop reads CASSQEHLNTEAFF.

The gene calls are TRBV7-8 and TRBJ1-4; the TCRdb D gene call, TRBD1, has no DNA to confirm it. The CDR3 has 16 residues. Germline loops: CDR1 SGHVS, CDR2 FQNEAQ. CDR3 sequence reads: CASSLVIQGPNEKLFF. The full variable domain, rest sourced from reference TRBV7-8 and TRBJ1-4, is GAGVSQSPRYKVAKRGQDVALRCDPISGHVSLFWYQQALGQGPEFLTYFQNEAQLDKSGLPSDRFFAERPEGSVSTLKIQRTQQEDSAVYLCASSLVIQGPNEKLFFGSGTQLSVL.

This CDR3 reads CASSTSGASYNEQFF. The V and J genes are TRBV7-9 and TRBJ2-1. Germline values: CDR1 SEHNR, CDR2 FQNEAQ (reference sequence). The CDR3 sequence is 15 residues long.

CDR3: CASSVGVRGSYNEQFF. This chain connects TRBV9 to TRBJ2-1. The CDR3 runs 16 residues. Germline CDR1 reads SGDLS; CDR2 reads YYNGEE.

The chain is built from TRBV7-9 and TRBJ2-4; TCRdb's D call of TRBD1 is untestable without DNA. The CDR3 consists of 13 residues. Per the germline V gene, CDR1 is SEHNR and CDR2 is FQNEAQ (reference sequence). CDR3 loop: CASSPRLENIQYF.

The chain uses TRBV13 and TRBJ1-3. The CDR3 contains 14 residues. Germline assignment: CDR1 PRHDT and CDR2 FYEKMQ (reference sequence). The CDR3: CASSPVGSGNTIYF. Full variable domain (missing parts from reference TRBV13 and TRBJ1-3): AAGVIQSPRHLIKEKRETATLKCYPIPRHDTVYWYQQGPGQDPQFLISFYEKMQSDKGSIPDRFSAQQFSDYHSELNMSSLELGDSALYFCASSPVGSGNTIYFGEGSWLTVV.

The CDR3: CASSLTSGAQETQYF. This chain uses TRBV7-9 with TRBJ2-5; lacking DNA, the TRBD2 call made by TCRdb goes unchecked. The V gene's germline CDR1 is SEHNR and CDR2 FQNEAQ (reference sequence). This CDR3 is 15 amino acids long. The variable domain in full, completed from reference TRBV7-9 and TRBJ2-5, reads DTGVSQNPRHKITKRGQNVTFRCDPISEHNRLYWYRQTLGQGPEFLTYFQNEAQLEKSRLLSDRFSAERPKGSFSTLEIQRTEQGDSAMYLCASSLTSGAQETQYFGPGTRLLVL.

This chain uses TRBV7-8 with TRBJ2-7. The germline CDR1 and CDR2 sequences are SGHVS and FQNEAQ. CDR3 length equals 15 residues. The CDR3 sequence is CASTLGEDGTYEQYF. Combining the CDR3 with reference TRBV7-8 and TRBJ2-7 gives the whole variable domain GAGVSQSPRYKVAKRGQDVALRCDPISGHVSLFWYQQALGQGPEFLTYFQNEAQLDKSGLPSDRFFAERPEGSVSTLKIQRTQQEDSAVYLCASTLGEDGTYEQYFGPGTRLTVT.

The CDR3 here is CSVFTDRALHNEQFF. The genes are TRBV29-1 and TRBJ2-1; TCRdb indicates TRBD1, and absent DNA this call remains unverified. Looked up from germline, CDR1 is SQVTM and CDR2 is ANQGSEA. The CDR3 totals 15 residues.

The chain combines TRBV7-6 with TRBJ1-1. Germline V gene lookup returns CDR1 SGHVS and CDR2 FNYEAQ. The CDR3 covers 14 residues. CDR3: CASSSGGRHTEVFF.

The chain recombines TRBV9 with TRBJ2-7. CDR3 length: 14 amino acids. Germline values: CDR1 SGDLS, CDR2 YYNGEE. The CDR3 sequence is CASSEGRDSYEQYF.

The J gene is TRBJ1-1, the V gene TRBV4-1. This CDR3 has 15 residues. Germline CDR1 and CDR2: MGHRA and YSYEKL. The CDR3 protein is CASSQQRLAGTEAFF.

The chain couples TRBV5-1 to TRBJ1-1. CDR1 SGHRS and CDR2 YFSETQ come from the germline V gene. The CDR3 loop spans 13 amino acids. This CDR3 is CASSLSQNTEAFF.

This chain links TRBV12-3 or TRBV12-4 with TRBJ2-3; TCRdb names TRBD1, which stays unverified in the absence of DNA. The CDR3 is 15 residues long. The CDR3 spells CASSPLSGVADTQYF.

The CDR3 spells CASSAGQLNTEAFF. The rearrangement uses TRBV19 and TRBJ1-1; TCRdb returns TRBD1, unconfirmable since there is no DNA. CDR3 size: 14 residues. CDR1 is LNHDA, CDR2 SQIVND, per germline (reference sequence).

This sequence joins TRBV7-9 and TRBJ1-1; the D call from TCRdb, TRBD1, cannot be confirmed without DNA. The germline V gene has CDR1 SEHNR and CDR2 FQNEAQ (reference sequence). The length of the CDR3 is 17 residues. CDR3 amino acids: CASSLGGRGWSNTEAFF.

The chain recombines TRBV12-3 or TRBV12-4 with TRBJ2-5. CDR3 length: 13 amino acids. The CDR3 is CASSLGEGETQYF.

This rearrangement joins TRBV4-1 to TRBJ2-1; without DNA, the TCRdb call of TRBD2 cannot be checked. This CDR3 is built from 17 residues. The germline CDR1 and CDR2 sequences are MGHRA and YSYEKL. The CDR3 protein is CASGHREGLAGYNEQFF.

The rearrangement links TRBV2 to TRBJ1-5; TCRdb reports TRBD1, a call that lacks DNA to check it against. Per germline, CDR1 SNHLY and CDR2 FYNNEI. The CDR3 is made up of 15 amino acids. CDR3 amino acids: CASSDGTALNQPQHF.

J is TRBJ2-7 and V is TRBV5-6. Per germline, CDR1 SGHDT and CDR2 YYEEEE. This CDR3 contains 12 residues. CDR3 protein: CASSFLGVEQYF.